This T cell receptor (beta chain) was identified in a study of cytomegalovirus exposure and HLA in healthy donors. The CDR3 totals 13 residues. The V gene's germline CDR1 is MGHRA and CDR2 YSYEKL. The ends lost 0 bases at V and 13 bases at J; junction bases unmatched: 7. It was with 60 Vbeta and 13 Jbeta primers that the PCR ran. Using immunoSEQ multiplex PCR, the repertoire was profiled, and TCRdb retains in-frame clones only, with some absent. The sample includes around 67,000 clones, around 61% of them seen just once. This clone was detected many times. This rearrangement joins TRBV4-1 to TRBJ2-5; 8 bases are a match to TRBD1. The sequence was collected from a woman in her forties or fifties in good health and CMV-seronegative. The sequenced sample was PBMCs. The CDR3 DNA reads TGCGCCAGCAGCCAAGAGGCCGGGGACAGGAGGTACTTC. It is translated as CASSQEAGDRRYF.